Described below is a single TCR beta chain sequence and its context. Its cognate antigen is unknown. The germline V gene encodes CDR1 MNHNY and CDR2 SVGAGI (reference sequence). Trimming cost V 5 bases and J 6 bases, with 10 bases left between them. CDR3 length: 12 residues. The primer mix covered 54 TRBV segments and 13 TRBJ segments. TCRdb's copy holds only in-frame clones and misses some; the assay was immunoSEQ multiplex PCR. The sample holds about 73,000 clones; around 80% are singletons and the top ten take 1.6%. These data originate in a study of T cell repertoires and HLA-DP antigens. Looking at the study overall: Transduced HeLa cells presented HLA-DP to CD4+ T cells.

V usage is TRBV6-6 and J usage is TRBJ1-1; D perhaps matches TRBD1 (5 bases). This sequence was found in a man aged 55-75 years in good health and CMV-seronegative. The sample was CD4+ T cells from PBMCs. CDR3 coding DNA: TGTGCCAGCAGTCCACGGGGGTCTGAAGCTTTCTTT. The encoded protein is CASSPRGSEAFF.